This T cell receptor beta chain was identified in a study of T cells in Graves' hyperthyroidism and ophthalmopathy. Germline values: CDR1 MNHEY, CDR2 SVGAGI. CDR3 length equals 19 residues. The J segment lost 2 bases and the V segment lost 2 bases, leaving 13 bases of the junction unmatched. Diagnosis relied on clinical symptoms, serum thyroxine and TRAb, thyroid ultrasound and orbital computed tomography. This clonotype showed up just a few times. The CDR3 regions of TCR beta were amplified from RNA transcripts. Initially, a first-round RT-PCR of the TCR CDR3 employed the HTBI primer set. TCRdb reanalysed the multiplex PCR reads using MiXCR and keeps one entry per CDR3 protein. The profile shows about half a million distinct CDR3 sequences, 15% to 20% of them singletons.

This clonotype originated in a man aged 35 to 55 with Graves' ophthalmopathy. The V call is TRBV6-5, the J call TRBJ2-5; 11 bases align to TRBD2. The source material was blood. The CDR3 loop is CASSYRHSLTSGGQETQYF. Here the CDR3 DNA reads TGTGCCAGCAGTTACCGTCACTCCCTTACTAGCGGGGGTCAAGAGACCCAGTACTTC.